Described below is a single T cell receptor beta chain sequence and its context. The sample belongs to a study of blood T cell repertoires in COVID-19. Measured with immunoSEQ multiplex PCR; TCRdb has only the in-frame clones, and not every one. Here the sample spans over 50,000 clones, about 91% being singletons. Per the germline V gene, CDR1 is MNHNY and CDR2 is SVGAGI (reference sequence). The CDR3 is made up of 15 amino acids. The V gene end was trimmed by 8 bases and the J gene end by 5 bases; junction bases not matched to a gene: 12. The origin of this receptor is a man aged 50 to 59 with active COVID-19. This sequence joins TRBV6-6 and TRBJ2-5; 9 bases are a match to TRBD2. Input material: peripheral blood. In nucleotides, the CDR3 is TGTGCCAGCTGTAGAGAGGCGGGAGGGGGTGAGACCCAGTACTTC. Its translation is CASCREAGGGETQYF.